This T cell receptor beta chain was identified in a study of blood T cell repertoires in COVID-19. This clone was observed a few times. TCRdb's copy holds only in-frame clones and misses some; the assay was immunoSEQ multiplex PCR. The table includes approximately 170,000 clones, 65% to 85% detected once. This TCR derives from a man between 40 and 49 years old who had recovered from COVID-19. Sequencing was carried out using PBMCs or T cells enriched from blood (not recorded which).

CDR3 region: CASSTGSAEAFF. The CDR3 DNA follows: TGTGCCAGCTCAACCGGGAGCGCTGAAGCTTTCTTT. The rearrangement uses TRBV18 and TRBJ1-1; D is uncertain. The germline gives CDR1 KGHSH, CDR2 LQKENI. The CDR3 has 12 residues. Between the trimmed V and J ends, which lost 5 bases and 6 bases, there was a span of 10 bases.